The clone carrying this TCR beta chain was found a few times. The antigen remains undetermined. The length of the CDR3 is 14 residues. Germline values: CDR1 KGHSH, CDR2 LQKENI. The V gene end was trimmed by 3 bases and the J gene end by 2 bases; junction bases not matched to a gene: 3. This sample was included in a study of T cell responses to AZD1222 COVID-19 vaccine. Here immunoSEQ multiplex PCR was the method, and the copy in TCRdb shows in-frame clones only, minus some. The table lists approximately 17,000 clones, 80% of them singletons. Findings and caveats of the study: Targets within unmutated variant regions were reportedly found for nearly half of spike-specific TCRs.

The specimen was peripheral blood, collected 28 days after the second AZD1222 dose. The rearrangement joins TRBV18 to TRBJ1-2; 7 nucleotides line up with TRBD1. This TCR derives from an adult who received the AZD1222 COVID-19 vaccine. CDR3 residues: CASSPSGGNYGYTF. The CDR3 nucleotides are TGTGCCAGCTCACCCTCAGGGGGAAACTATGGCTACACCTTC.